This TCR beta chain came from a study of T cell changes during pregnancy in multiple sclerosis. TCRdb keeps only in-frame clones here, not all; method: immunoSEQ multiplex PCR. The sample lists about 69,000 clones, 80% to 95% occurring once. The length of the CDR3 is 12 residues. The germline gives CDR1 MNHEY, CDR2 SMNVEV (reference sequence). V lost 8 bases and J 4 bases, leaving 11 bases between the germline ends. Specimen: peripheral blood, collected in the third trimester of pregnancy. The TCR originated in a female donor in good health, enrolled as a control in a pregnancy study. The gene calls are TRBV27 and TRBJ1-2; perhaps TRBD1 as D (5 bases). For the CDR3, the DNA is TGTGCCAGCGGGGGGGTAGTCTATGGCTACACCTTC. Encoded protein: CASGGVVYGYTF.